This T cell receptor beta chain derives from a study of regulatory T cells in long-lasting Graves disease. Study results and caveats: It was in persistent disease that TRBV28, TRBJ1-2 and TRBJ2-5 were favored.

A note on this clonotype: Antigen specificity is unknown.

CDR3-region Arm-PCR and iRepertoire HTBI primers produced the TCR beta libraries. Via MiXCR, TCRdb re-called the multiplex PCR reads, giving one row per CDR3 protein. The sample holds almost 350,000 distinct CDR3 sequences, around a fifth seen once. Specified time point: persistent/refractory GD, antithyroid drugs over 5 years with positive TRAb. Isolated PBMC RNA provided the starting material for the TCR library. A roughly 10-milliliter sample of peripheral blood was drawn into EDTA tubes. Trimming removed 4 bases at V and 5 bases at J, with 11 bases between. The CDR3 is made up of 14 amino acids. The germline gives CDR1 LGHDT, CDR2 YNNKEL (reference sequence).

This receptor was obtained from a female donor with Graves disease. Specimen: peripheral blood mononuclear cells (PBMCs), collected when the disease was refractory, from a patient treated with antithyroid drugs. The chain links TRBV3-1 to TRBJ2-2; D remains unclear. The CDR3 loop reads CASSRPARTGELFF. CDR3 bases: TGTGCCAGCAGCCGCCCTGCTCGGACCGGGGAGCTGTTTTTT.